Listed here are 10 T cell receptor beta chains from one sample, sequenced in a study of blood T cell repertoires in COVID-19. Profiled with immunoSEQ multiplex PCR; TCRdb holds only in-frame clones, not every one. This sample has 200,000 or so clones; about four fifths occur once, and the top ten carry 3%. The sequencing input was peripheral blood. All receptors derive from a woman in her 30s who had recovered from COVID-19.

The chain couples TRBV5-1 to TRBJ2-7; no clear D. The length of the CDR3 is 13 residues. The V and J ends lost 2 bases and 5 bases respectively, with 11 bases between them. Germline assignment: CDR1 SGHRS and CDR2 YFSETQ. The CDR3 DNA follows: TGCGCCAGCAGCTTCGAGGCCCGGAACGAGCAGTACTTC. Its translation is CASSFEARNEQYF.

The genes are TRBV10-1 and TRBJ2-5, with a possible D match to TRBD1 (5 bases). This CDR3 contains 15 residues. Germline CDR1 and CDR2: WNHNN and SYGVQD (reference sequence). Trimming pared 0 bases from V and 2 bases from J, leaving 10 bases between. CDR3: CASSESGAGQETQYF. The DNA of the CDR3 is TGCGCCAGCAGTGAGTCGGGCGCAGGGCAAGAGACCCAGTACTTC.

Here the CDR3 reads CASSFPTGGHEKLFF. CDR3 in DNA: TGTGCCAGCAGTTTCCCGACAGGGGGCCATGAAAAACTGTTTTTT. The chain joins TRBV28 to TRBJ1-4, with 10 bases lining up with TRBD1. Per the germline V gene, CDR1 is MDHEN and CDR2 is SYDVKM. V gave up 3 bases and J gave up 6 bases; unmatched junction bases: 4. The CDR3 is 15 amino acids.

The V call is TRBV4-2, the J call TRBJ2-2; D is ambiguous. Germline CDR1 LGHNA, CDR2 YNFKEQ. The CDR3 runs to 13 residues. With 3 bases removed from V and 4 bases from J, the gap between germline ends came to 6 bases. The CDR3, as DNA: TGTGCCAGCAGCCAGGCCCTCACCGGGGAGCTGTTTTTT. Residues: CASSQALTGELFF.

The genes are TRBV30 and TRBJ2-2, with 8 bases identical to TRBD2. This CDR3 is 11 amino acids long. CDR1 GTSNPN and CDR2 SVGIG come from the germline V gene (reference sequence). The CDR3 protein is CGRGDTGELFF. The CDR3 DNA sequence: TGTGGGCGGGGGGACACCGGGGAGCTGTTTTTT.

The chain uses TRBV9 and TRBJ2-7, with TRBD1 matching over 9 bases. J lost 0 bases, V lost 3 bases, and 10 bases had no gene match. Germline values: CDR1 SGDLS, CDR2 YYNGEE. CDR3 length: 17 amino acids. The CDR3 sequence: CASSASPDRGSSYEQYF. Here the CDR3 DNA reads TGTGCCAGCAGCGCGAGCCCGGACAGGGGAAGCTCCTACGAGCAGTACTTC.

Of note for this clone: Other DNA sequences within the sample encode an identical CDR3. The rearrangement links TRBV19 to TRBJ2-7, with 7 bases aligning to TRBD1. The trim removed 6 bases at V and 2 bases at J, leaving 7 bases unmatched. Per germline, CDR1 LNHDA and CDR2 SQIVND (reference sequence). The CDR3 is 14 residues long. Here the CDR3 reads CASSTGTATYEQYF. The CDR3 DNA is TGTGCCAGTAGCACTGGGACAGCCACCTACGAGCAGTACTTC.

V is TRBV9 and J is TRBJ2-7; 9 nucleotides align to TRBD2. The CDR3 extends over 15 amino acids. The V segment lost 0 bases and the J segment 5 bases; nucleotides outside the gene matches: 6. CDR1 and CDR2 (germline): SGDLS, YYNGEE. CDR3 loop: CASSVGLAGTDEQYF. CDR3 DNA sequence: TGTGCCAGCAGCGTAGGGCTAGCGGGAACCGACGAGCAGTACTTC.

This clone was seen only once. This rearrangement joins TRBV5-4 to TRBJ1-4, with a tentative D call TRBD1 (5 bases). V lost 0 bases and J 8 bases, leaving 14 bases between the germline ends. CDR1 and CDR2 (germline): SGHNT, YYREEE (reference sequence). The CDR3 contains 15 residues. The CDR3 DNA is TGTGCCAGCAGCTTGGAGAGGGGACTTAAGGAAAAACTGTTTTTT. This gives the protein CASSLERGLKEKLFF.

The V gene is TRBV7-6, the J gene TRBJ1-2; no definite D call. V was clipped by 0 bases and J by 8 bases, with 16 bases between them. The CDR3 runs 15 residues. The germline CDR1 and CDR2 sequences are SGHVS and FNYEAQ. CDR3 sequence: CASSLALTGERGYTF. The CDR3 nucleotides are TGTGCCAGCAGCTTAGCCCTAACTGGGGAGCGGGGCTACACCTTC.